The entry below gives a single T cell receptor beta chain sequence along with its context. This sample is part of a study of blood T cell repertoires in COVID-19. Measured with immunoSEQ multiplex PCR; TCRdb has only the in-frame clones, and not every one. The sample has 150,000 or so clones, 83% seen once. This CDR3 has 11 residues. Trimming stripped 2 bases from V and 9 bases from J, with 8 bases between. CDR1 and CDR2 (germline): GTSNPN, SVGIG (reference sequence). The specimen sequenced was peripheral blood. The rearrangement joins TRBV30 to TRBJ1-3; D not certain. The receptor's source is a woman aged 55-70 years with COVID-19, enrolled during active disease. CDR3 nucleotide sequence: TGTGCCTGGAGTTTCCGGGGCACCATATATTTT. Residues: CAWSFRGTIYF.